These 7 T cell receptor beta chains were sequenced from one sample in a study of cytomegalovirus exposure and HLA in healthy donors. PCR involved 60 Vbeta and 13 Jbeta primers. Data came from immunoSEQ multiplex PCR; TCRdb stores just in-frame clones and leaves some out. This sample has 200,000 to 250,000 clones, with 75% to 85% found just once. The specimen sequenced was PBMCs. These receptors were obtained from a woman aged 55-69 years in good health and CMV-seropositive.

The V call is TRBV25-1, the J call TRBJ1-1; maybe TRBD1 (5 bases). V lost 3 bases and J 1 base, leaving 6 bases between the germline ends. The germline V gene has CDR1 MGHDK and CDR2 SYGVNS. The CDR3 runs to 13 residues. CDR3 DNA sequence: TGTGCCAGCAGTGAGACAGAGAACACTGAAGCTTTCTTT. Translating it yields CASSETENTEAFF.

The chain carries TRBV27 and TRBJ1-5; 8 nucleotides align to TRBD1. Losses at the gene ends were 2 bases for V and 0 bases for J; bases not matched to a gene: 6. Germline CDR1 and CDR2: MNHEY and SMNVEV (reference sequence). This CDR3 comprises 17 residues. The CDR3 DNA follows: TGTGCCAGCAGTTTACTCTCAGGGGGCAATAGCAATCAGCCCCAGCATTTT. The encoded protein is CASSLLSGGNSNQPQHF.

The chain has TRBV4-2 and TRBJ1-1; 7 positions match TRBD1. The germline gives CDR1 LGHNA, CDR2 YNFKEQ. The CDR3 is 14 residues long. With 6 bases clipped from V and 1 base from J, the junction kept 5 bases outside the gene matches. The CDR3 nucleotides are TGTGCCAGCAGTTGGGACAGAAAGAACACTGAAGCTTTCTTT. As protein: CASSWDRKNTEAFF.

V gene TRBV4-1 combines with J gene TRBJ1-5, with 7 bases identical to TRBD1. With 5 bases clipped from V and 3 bases from J, the junction kept 4 bases outside the gene matches. Germline CDR1 and CDR2: MGHRA and YSYEKL. The CDR3 spans 14 residues. The CDR3 region has the DNA TGCGCCAGCAGCGCACAGGGGTTCAATCAGCCCCAGCATTTT. It translates to CASSAQGFNQPQHF.

This clone was picked up a small number of times. The chain links TRBV19 to TRBJ2-1; 11 bases align to TRBD2. The CDR3 covers 16 residues. Per the germline V gene, CDR1 is LNHDA and CDR2 is SQIVND (reference sequence). The junction had 10 bases not matched to a gene; V was cut back by 6 bases and J by 6 bases. CDR3 protein: CASRTSGLAVGNEQFF. DNA for the CDR3: TGTGCCAGTAGGACCTCGGGACTAGCGGTAGGCAATGAGCAGTTCTTC.

V usage is TRBV11-1 and J usage is TRBJ2-3; 7 bases are a match to TRBD2. CDR1 is SGHAT, CDR2 FQDESV, per germline (reference sequence). The length of the CDR3 is 13 residues. Trimming at V came to 6 bases and at J to 4 bases, leaving 4 bases not matched to a gene. The CDR3 DNA reads as TGTGCCAGCAGTGCGGGAGAGGCAGATACGCAGTATTTT. It encodes CASSAGEADTQYF.

This clone was seen a few times. The chain joins TRBV9 to TRBJ2-7, with 9 nucleotides matching TRBD2. Trimming took 4 bases from V and 4 from J; bases not matched to a gene: 9. This CDR3 is built from 15 residues. Germline V gene data show CDR1 as SGDLS and CDR2 as YYNGEE. For the CDR3, the DNA is TGTGCCAGCAGCACAATAGCGGGAGCTGGGTACGAGCAGTACTTC. As protein: CASSTIAGAGYEQYF.